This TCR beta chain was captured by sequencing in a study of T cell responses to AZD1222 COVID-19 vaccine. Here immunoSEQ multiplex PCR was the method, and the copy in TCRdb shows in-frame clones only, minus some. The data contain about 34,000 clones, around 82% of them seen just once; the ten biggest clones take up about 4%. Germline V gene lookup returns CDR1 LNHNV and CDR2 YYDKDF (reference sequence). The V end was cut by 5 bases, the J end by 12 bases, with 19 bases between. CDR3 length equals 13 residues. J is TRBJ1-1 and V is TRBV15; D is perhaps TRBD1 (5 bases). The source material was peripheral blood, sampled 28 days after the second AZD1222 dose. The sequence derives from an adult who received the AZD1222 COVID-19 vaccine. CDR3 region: CATSPPNRLESFF. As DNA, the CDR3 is TGTGCCACCAGCCCTCCGAACAGGCTTGAGTCTTTCTTT.